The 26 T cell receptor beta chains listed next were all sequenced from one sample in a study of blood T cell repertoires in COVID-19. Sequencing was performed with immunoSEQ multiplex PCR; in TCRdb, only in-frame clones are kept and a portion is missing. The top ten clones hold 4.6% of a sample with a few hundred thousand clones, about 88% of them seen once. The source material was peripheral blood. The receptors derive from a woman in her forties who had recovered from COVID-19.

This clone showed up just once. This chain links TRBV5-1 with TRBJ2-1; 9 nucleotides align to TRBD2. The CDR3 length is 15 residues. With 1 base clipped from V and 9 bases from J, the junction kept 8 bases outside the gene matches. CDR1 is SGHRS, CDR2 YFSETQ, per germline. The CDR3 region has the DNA TGCGCCAGCAGCTTGTTGCGGGGGGGAAATTCTGAGCAGTTCTTC. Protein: CASSLLRGGNSEQFF.

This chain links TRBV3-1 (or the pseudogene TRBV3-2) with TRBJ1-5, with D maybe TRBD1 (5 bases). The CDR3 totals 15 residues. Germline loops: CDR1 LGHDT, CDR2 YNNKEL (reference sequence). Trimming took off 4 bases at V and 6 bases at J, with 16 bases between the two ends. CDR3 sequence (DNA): TGTGCCAGCAGCCGTTTCGGGGGAGGTAGTCAGCCCCAGCATTTT. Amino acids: CASSRFGGGSQPQHF.

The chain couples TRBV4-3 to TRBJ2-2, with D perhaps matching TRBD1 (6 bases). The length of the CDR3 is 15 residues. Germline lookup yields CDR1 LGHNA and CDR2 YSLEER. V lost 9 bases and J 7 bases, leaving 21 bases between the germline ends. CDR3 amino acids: CARVFRDKDHGELFF. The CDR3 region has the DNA TGCGCCAGGGTATTCCGGGACAAGGACCACGGGGAGCTGTTTTTT.

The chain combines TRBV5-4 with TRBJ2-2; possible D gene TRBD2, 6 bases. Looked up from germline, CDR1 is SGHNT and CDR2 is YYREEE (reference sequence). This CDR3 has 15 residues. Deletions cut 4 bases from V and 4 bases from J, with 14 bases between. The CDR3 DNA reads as TGTGCCAGCAGCCCTACTGGCGGGGTCACCGGGGAGCTGTTTTTT. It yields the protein CASSPTGGVTGELFF.

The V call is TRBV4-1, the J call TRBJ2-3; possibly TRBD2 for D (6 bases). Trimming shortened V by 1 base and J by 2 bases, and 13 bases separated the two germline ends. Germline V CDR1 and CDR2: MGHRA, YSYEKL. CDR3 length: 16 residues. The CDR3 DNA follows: TGCGCCAGCAGCCAAGTCTTGCGGGGACTCACAGATACGCAGTATTTT. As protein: CASSQVLRGLTDTQYF.

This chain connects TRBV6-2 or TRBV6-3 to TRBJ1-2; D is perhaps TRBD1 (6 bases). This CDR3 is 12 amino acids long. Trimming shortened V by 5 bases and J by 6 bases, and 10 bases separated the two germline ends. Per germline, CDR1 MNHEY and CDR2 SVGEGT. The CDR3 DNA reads TGTGCCAGCAGTGGCTACAGGGATGGCTACACCTTC. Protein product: CASSGYRDGYTF.

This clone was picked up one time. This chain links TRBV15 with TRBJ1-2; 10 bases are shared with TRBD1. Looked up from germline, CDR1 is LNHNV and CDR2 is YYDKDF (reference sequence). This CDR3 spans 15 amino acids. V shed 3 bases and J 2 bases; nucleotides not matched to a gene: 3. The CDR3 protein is CATSRAGQGNYGYTF. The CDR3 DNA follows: TGTGCCACCAGCAGGGCGGGACAGGGGAACTATGGCTACACCTTC.

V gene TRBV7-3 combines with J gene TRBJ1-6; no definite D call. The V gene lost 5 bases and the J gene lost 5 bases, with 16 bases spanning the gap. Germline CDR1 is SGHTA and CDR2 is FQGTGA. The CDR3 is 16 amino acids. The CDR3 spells CASSPLGLGNNSPLHF. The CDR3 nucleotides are TGTGCCAGCAGCCCTCTTGGACTGGGAAATAATTCACCCCTCCACTTT.

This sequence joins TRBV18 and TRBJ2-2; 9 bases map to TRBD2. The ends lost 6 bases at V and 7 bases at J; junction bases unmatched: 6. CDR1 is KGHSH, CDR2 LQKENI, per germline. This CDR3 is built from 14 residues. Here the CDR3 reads CASSRTSDGGELFF. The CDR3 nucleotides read TGTGCCAGCTCCCGGACTAGCGATGGCGGGGAGCTGTTTTTT.

CDR3 in amino acids: CASLEGVNTEAFF. The CDR3 coding sequence is TGTGCCAGCCTCGAGGGAGTGAACACTGAAGCTTTCTTT. The chain uses TRBV7-9 and TRBJ1-1, with unresolved D. The CDR3 totals 13 residues. Germline V gene data show CDR1 as SEHNR and CDR2 as FQNEAQ (reference sequence). The germline V and J ends were trimmed by 8 bases and 0 bases, with 10 bases remaining between them.

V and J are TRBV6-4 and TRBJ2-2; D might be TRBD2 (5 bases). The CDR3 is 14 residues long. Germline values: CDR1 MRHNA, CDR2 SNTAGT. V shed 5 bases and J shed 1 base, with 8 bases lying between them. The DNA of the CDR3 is TGTGCCAGCAGTCGGAGCGGGAACACCGGGGAGCTGTTTTTT. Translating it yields CASSRSGNTGELFF.

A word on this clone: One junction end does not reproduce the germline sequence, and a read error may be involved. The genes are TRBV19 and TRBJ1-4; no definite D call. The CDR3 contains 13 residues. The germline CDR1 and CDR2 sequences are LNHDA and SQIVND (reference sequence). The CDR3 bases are TGTGCCAGTAGTGTAGAGGGCAGTGAAAAACTGTTTTTT. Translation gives CASSVEGSEKLFF.

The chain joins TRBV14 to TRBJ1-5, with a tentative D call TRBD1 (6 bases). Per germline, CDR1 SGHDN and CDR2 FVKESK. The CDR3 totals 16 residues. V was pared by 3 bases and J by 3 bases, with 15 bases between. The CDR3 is CASSQWGPRINQPQHF. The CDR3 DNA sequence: TGTGCCAGCAGCCAGTGGGGGCCCCGCATCAATCAGCCCCAGCATTTT.

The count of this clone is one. CDR3 loop: CASSIGLARTRETQYF. CDR3 DNA sequence: TGTGCCAGTAGTATCGGACTAGCGAGAACTAGGGAGACCCAGTACTTC. J is TRBJ2-5 and V is TRBV19; 9 bases line up with TRBD2. After removal of 3 bases from V and 5 bases from J, the junction contained 10 bases not matched to a gene. CDR1 is LNHDA, CDR2 SQIVND, per germline (reference sequence). This CDR3 spans 16 amino acids.

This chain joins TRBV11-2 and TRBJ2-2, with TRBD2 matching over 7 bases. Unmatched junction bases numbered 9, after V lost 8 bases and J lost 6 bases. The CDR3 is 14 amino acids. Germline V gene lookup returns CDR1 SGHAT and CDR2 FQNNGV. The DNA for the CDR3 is TGTGCCAGCTCCACAGCGACTAGCCCCGGGGAGCTGTTTTTT. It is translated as CASSTATSPGELFF.

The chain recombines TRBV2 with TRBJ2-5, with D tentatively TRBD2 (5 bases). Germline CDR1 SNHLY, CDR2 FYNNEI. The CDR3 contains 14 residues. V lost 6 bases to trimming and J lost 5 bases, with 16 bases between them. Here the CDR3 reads CASRADSLGETQYF. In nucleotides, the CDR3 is TGTGCCAGCAGGGCGGACTCTCTAGGGGAGACCCAGTACTTC.

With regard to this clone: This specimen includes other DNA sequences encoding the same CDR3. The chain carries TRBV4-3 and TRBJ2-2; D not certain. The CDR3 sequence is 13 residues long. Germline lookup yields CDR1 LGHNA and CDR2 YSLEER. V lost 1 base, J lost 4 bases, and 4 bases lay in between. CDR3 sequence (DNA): TGCGCCAGCAGCCAAGCACTCACCGGGGAGCTGTTTTTT. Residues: CASSQALTGELFF.

For the CDR3, the DNA is TGTGCCAGCAGCCAGCAGGGGCGGCACTCCTATAATTCACCCCTCCACTTT. Protein: CASSQQGRHSYNSPLHF. The gene calls are TRBV13 and TRBJ1-6; possible D gene TRBD1, 6 bases. Germline V gene lookup returns CDR1 PRHDT and CDR2 FYEKMQ (reference sequence). V dropped 5 bases and J dropped 0 bases, with 14 bases sitting between them. The CDR3 covers 17 residues. The full variable domain, in which reference TRBV13 and TRBJ1-6 provide the parts outside the CDR3, is AAGVIQSPRHLIKEKRETATLKCYPIPRHDTVYWYQQGPGQDPQFLISFYEKMQSDKGSIPDRFSAQQFSDYHSELNMSSLELGDSALYFCASSQQGRHSYNSPLHFGNGTRLTVT.

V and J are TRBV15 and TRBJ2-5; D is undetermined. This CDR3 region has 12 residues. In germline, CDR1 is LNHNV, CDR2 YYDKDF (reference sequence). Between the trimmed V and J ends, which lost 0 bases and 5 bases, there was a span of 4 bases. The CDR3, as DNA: TGTGCCACCAGCAGAGAACGGGAGACCCAGTACTTC. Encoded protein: CATSRERETQYF.

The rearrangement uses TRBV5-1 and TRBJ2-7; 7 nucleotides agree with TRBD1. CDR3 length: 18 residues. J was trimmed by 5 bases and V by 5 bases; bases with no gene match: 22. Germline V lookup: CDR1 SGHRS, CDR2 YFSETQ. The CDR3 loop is CASSLYPPRQGPIHEQYF. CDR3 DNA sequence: TGCGCCAGCAGTTTATACCCCCCGCGACAGGGTCCTATCCACGAGCAGTACTTC.

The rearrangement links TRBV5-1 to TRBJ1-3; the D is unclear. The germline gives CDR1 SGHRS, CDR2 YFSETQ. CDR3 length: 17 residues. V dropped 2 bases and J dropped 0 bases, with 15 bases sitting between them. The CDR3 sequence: CASSFSFAGSSGNTIYF. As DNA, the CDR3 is TGCGCCAGCAGCTTTTCGTTTGCGGGGTCCTCTGGAAACACCATATATTTT.

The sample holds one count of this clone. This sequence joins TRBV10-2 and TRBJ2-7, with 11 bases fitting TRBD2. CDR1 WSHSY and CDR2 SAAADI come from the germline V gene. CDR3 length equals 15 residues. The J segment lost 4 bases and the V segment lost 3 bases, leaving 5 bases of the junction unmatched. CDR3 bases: TGCGCCAGCAGTGACCTAGGGACTAGCGGTTACGAGCAGTACGTC. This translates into CASSDLGTSGYEQYV.

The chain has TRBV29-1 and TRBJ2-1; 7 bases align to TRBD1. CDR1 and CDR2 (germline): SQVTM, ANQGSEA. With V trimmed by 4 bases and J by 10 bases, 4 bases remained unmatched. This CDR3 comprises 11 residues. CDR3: CSVGRGKEQFF. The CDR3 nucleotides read TGCAGCGTTGGCAGGGGGAAAGAGCAGTTCTTC.

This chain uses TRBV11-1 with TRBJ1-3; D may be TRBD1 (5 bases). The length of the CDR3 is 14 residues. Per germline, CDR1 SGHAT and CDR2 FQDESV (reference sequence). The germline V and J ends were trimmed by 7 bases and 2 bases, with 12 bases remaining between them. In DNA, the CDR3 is TGTGCCAGCACGGAAGTAGGGGCTGGAAACACCATATATTTT. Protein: CASTEVGAGNTIYF.

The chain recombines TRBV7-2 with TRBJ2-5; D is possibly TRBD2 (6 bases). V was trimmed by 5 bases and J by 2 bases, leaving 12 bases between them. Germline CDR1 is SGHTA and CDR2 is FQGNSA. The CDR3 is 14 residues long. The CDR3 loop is CASSVPGLQETQYF. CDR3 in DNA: TGTGCCAGCAGCGTACCGGGACTGCAAGAGACCCAGTACTTC.

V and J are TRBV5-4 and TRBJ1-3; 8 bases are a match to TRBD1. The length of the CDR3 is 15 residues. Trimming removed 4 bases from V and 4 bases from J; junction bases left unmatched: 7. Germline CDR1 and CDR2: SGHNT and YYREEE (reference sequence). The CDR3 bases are TGTGCCAGCAGCAAGGACAGGGCATCAGGAAACACCATATATTTT. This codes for CASSKDRASGNTIYF.